This T cell receptor beta chain was sequenced during a study of response to subunit inactivated influenza vaccine. Concerning this clonotype itself: The antigen remains undetermined.

General study results and limits: Each seasonal influenza vaccination recruits few new T cells, the authors suggested.

TCRdb re-called the RT-PCR reads with MiXCR, one entry per CDR3 protein. The sample carries fewer than 700,000 distinct CDR3 sequences, 10% to 15% recorded once. V was cut by 1 base and J by 8 bases, with 8 bases left in between. The CDR3 runs to 13 residues. From germline, CDR1 is KGHDR and CDR2 SFDVKD. This TCR derives from a man aged 45-65 years who received an inactivated influenza vaccine. The chain combines TRBV24-1 with TRBJ2-1; unclear D gene. Sample: PBMCs from blood, taken roughly 48 days after vaccination. This CDR3 is CATSDFSGDEQFF. In DNA form, the CDR3 reads TGTGCCACCAGTGATTTTAGTGGGGATGAGCAGTTCTTC.